This entry lists 16 T cell receptor beta chains sequenced from one sample in a study of blood T cell repertoires in COVID-19. TCRdb keeps only in-frame clones here, not all; method: immunoSEQ multiplex PCR. Of some 48,000 clones detected, more than 75% appear once; the ten largest clones hold about 3%. The sample consisted of peripheral blood. Receptors originate from an elderly woman with COVID-19, enrolled during active disease.

This clone was observed a single time. V and J are TRBV4-2 and TRBJ2-5, with D possibly being TRBD2 (5 bases). The ends were cut back, 4 bases at V and 4 bases at J, with 13 bases in the middle. Germline-derived CDR1 and CDR2 are LGHNA and YNFKEQ. This CDR3 spans 14 amino acids. CDR3 in amino acids: CASSLGFEGETQYF. DNA for the CDR3: TGTGCCAGCAGCCTTGGCTTTGAGGGAGAGACCCAGTACTTC.

To note about this clone: One end of the junction does not line up with germline, which may come from a read error. This chain links TRBV5-4 with TRBJ1-4; the D gene is possibly TRBD1 (5 bases). Germline V gene lookup returns CDR1 SGHNT and CDR2 YYREEE (reference sequence). The CDR3 sequence is 12 residues long. The CDR3 nucleotides read TGTGCCAGCAGCTTCCCGCAGGGAACCTCTTCCTTT. This translates into CASSFPQGTSSF.

This chain links TRBV19 with TRBJ1-1, with D unclear. The CDR3 totals 14 residues. Trimming took 1 base from V and 1 from J, leaving 7 bases between them. Germline V CDR1 and CDR2: LNHDA, SQIVND (reference sequence). The CDR3 here is CASSIAAANTEAFF. The CDR3 nucleotides read TGTGCCAGTAGTATAGCCGCGGCGAACACTGAAGCTTTCTTT.

This clone was seen only once. The CDR3 DNA is TGCGCCAGCAGCTTGTTTTCCGGCGGCGATCAGCCCCAGCATTTT. Translated: CASSLFSGGDQPQHF. J is TRBJ1-5 and V is TRBV5-1; unclear D gene. With 1 base removed from V and 5 bases from J, the gap between germline ends came to 13 bases. The CDR3 has 15 amino acids. CDR1 and CDR2 (germline): SGHRS, YFSETQ.

J is TRBJ1-4 and V is TRBV6-2 or TRBV6-3, with D hard to call. The CDR3 is 16 amino acids. Deletions cut 5 bases from V and 7 bases from J, with 20 bases between. From germline, CDR1 is MNHEY and CDR2 SVGEGT. CDR3 DNA: TGTGCCAGCAGTGCCGCTTTCGGCGCGGAGGTTGAAAAACTGTTTTTT. As protein: CASSAAFGAEVEKLFF.

V usage is TRBV7-6 and J usage is TRBJ1-6, with D maybe TRBD1 (5 bases). V was cut by 5 bases and J by 14 bases, with 25 bases left in between. The length of the CDR3 is 16 residues. In germline, CDR1 is SGHVS, CDR2 FNYEAQ. CDR3 sequence reads: CASSPNPGLGGRALHF. CDR3 coding DNA: TGTGCCAGCAGCCCGAACCCCGGGTTGGGGGGAAGGGCCCTCCACTTT. Drawing the rest from reference TRBV7-6 and TRBJ1-6, the complete variable domain is GAGVSQSPRYKVTKRGQDVALRCDPISGHVSLYWYRQALGQGPEFLTYFNYEAQQDKSGLPNDRFSAERPEGSISTLTIQRTEQRDSAMYRCASSPNPGLGGRALHFGNGTRLTVT.

This clone is a singleton in its sample. This chain links TRBV28 with TRBJ2-1; D might be TRBD2 (6 bases). The germline V and J ends were trimmed by 2 bases and 10 bases, with 18 bases remaining between them. The germline V gene has CDR1 MDHEN and CDR2 SYDVKM. The CDR3 contains 15 residues. CDR3 region: CASSLREALLGEQFF. The CDR3, as DNA: TGTGCCAGCAGTTTAAGGGAGGCCCTTTTAGGCGAGCAGTTCTTC.

The chain couples TRBV6-5 to TRBJ1-1; 9 bases map to TRBD1. Germline lookup yields CDR1 MNHEY and CDR2 SVGAGI. CDR3 length: 14 amino acids. V trimming: 5 bases; J trimming: 6 bases; junction bases outside the gene matches: 7. Written as DNA, the CDR3 is TGTGCCAGCAGTAAACAGGGGGCCGGGGCTGAAGCTTTCTTT. As protein: CASSKQGAGAEAFF.

The chain employs TRBV5-1 and TRBJ1-4; unclear D gene. CDR3 length: 14 residues. Germline loops: CDR1 SGHRS, CDR2 YFSETQ. The V and J ends lost 0 bases and 3 bases respectively, with 6 bases between them. This CDR3 reads CASSLGASNEKLFF. The CDR3 DNA sequence: TGCGCCAGCAGCTTGGGGGCTTCTAATGAAAAACTGTTTTTT.

This clone appeared a few times. The rearrangement links TRBV7-2 to TRBJ2-1, with TRBD2 identical over 9 bases. The V gene end was trimmed by 5 bases and the J gene end by 9 bases; junction bases not matched to a gene: 11. Germline V gene lookup returns CDR1 SGHTA and CDR2 FQGNSA. The CDR3 has 15 residues. In nucleotides, the CDR3 is TGTGCCAGCAGCCAACAGTTAGCGGGAGAGAGTGAGCAGTTCTTC. This sequence encodes CASSQQLAGESEQFF.

The rearrangement uses TRBV28 and TRBJ2-5, with 13 bases matching TRBD2. Looked up from germline, CDR1 is MDHEN and CDR2 is SYDVKM. The CDR3 has 15 amino acids. Trimming took 7 bases from V and 4 from J; bases not matched to a gene: 6. CDR3 sequence reads: CASTTSGRAGETQYF. In DNA, the CDR3 is TGTGCCAGCACCACTAGCGGGAGGGCGGGAGAGACCCAGTACTTC.

V and J are TRBV27 and TRBJ2-5; 8 bases fit TRBD1. The CDR3 is 15 amino acids. From germline, CDR1 is MNHEY and CDR2 SMNVEV (reference sequence). V dropped 6 bases and J dropped 4; count of bases not matched to a gene: 10. The chain's CDR3 is CASSSLAGGRETQYF. CDR3 in DNA: TGTGCCAGCAGCTCCCTAGCAGGGGGCAGAGAGACCCAGTACTTC.

This chain joins TRBV7-3 and TRBJ1-6; D gene unclear. V lost 0 bases and J 9 bases, leaving 9 bases between the germline ends. The CDR3 has 14 residues. Germline CDR1 reads SGHTA; CDR2 reads FQGTGA. CDR3 DNA sequence: TGTGCCAGCAGCTTAACTCCAGGAGGTTCACCCCTCCACTTT. It is translated as CASSLTPGGSPLHF.

The chain combines TRBV19 with TRBJ2-5; the match to TRBD1 covers 9 bases. CDR3 length equals 13 residues. Unmatched junction bases numbered 5, after V lost 7 bases and J lost 5 bases. Germline loops: CDR1 LNHDA, CDR2 SQIVND (reference sequence). The DNA for the CDR3 is TGTGCCAGTACGGGGACAGGGAAGGAGACCCAGTACTTC. Translating it yields CASTGTGKETQYF.

V and J are TRBV7-9 and TRBJ1-4; a weak D match, TRBD1 (5 bases). From germline, CDR1 is SEHNR and CDR2 FQNEAQ (reference sequence). There are 14 residues in the CDR3. Deletions cut 10 bases from V and 7 bases from J, with 19 bases between. CDR3 residues: CAMKTSGRGEKLFF. The DNA of the CDR3 is TGTGCCATGAAGACATCTGGGAGGGGTGAAAAACTGTTTTTT.

This clone turned up a few times. The chain employs TRBV19 and TRBJ2-4; TRBD2 aligns across 10 bases. CDR1 is LNHDA, CDR2 SQIVND, per germline (reference sequence). This CDR3 has 15 amino acids. The V and J ends lost 4 bases and 7 bases, in that order; junction bases with no gene match: 7. The CDR3 region is CASSKIAGGRNIQYF. The CDR3 DNA reads TGTGCCAGTAGTAAAATAGCGGGGGGCAGGAACATTCAGTACTTC.